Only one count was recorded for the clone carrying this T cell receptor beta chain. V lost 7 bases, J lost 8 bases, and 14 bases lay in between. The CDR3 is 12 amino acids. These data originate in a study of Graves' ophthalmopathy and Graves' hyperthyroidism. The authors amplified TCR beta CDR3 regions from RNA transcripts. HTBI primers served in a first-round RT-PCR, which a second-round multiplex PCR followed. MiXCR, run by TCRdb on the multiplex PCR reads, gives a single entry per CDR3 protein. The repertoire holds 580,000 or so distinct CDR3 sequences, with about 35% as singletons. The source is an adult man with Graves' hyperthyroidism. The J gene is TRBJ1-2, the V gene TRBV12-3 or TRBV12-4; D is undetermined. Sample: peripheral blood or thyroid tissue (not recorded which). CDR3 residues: CASTSGRPGYTF. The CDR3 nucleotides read TGTGCCAGCACTAGCGGGAGGCCCGGCTACACCTTC.